This TCR beta chain derives from a study of cytomegalovirus exposure and HLA in healthy donors. The study's findings and limits: A few CMV-associated chains proved CMV antigen-specific in vitro.

In the PCR, 60 Vbeta and 13 Jbeta primers were used. Data came from immunoSEQ multiplex PCR; TCRdb stores just in-frame clones and leaves some out. The data contain 100,000 or so clones, approximately 73% of them seen just once; the ten biggest clones take up about 4.2%. This clone was found a few times. The antigen is unknown. The sample comprised PBMCs. The sequence was collected from a woman between 50 and 59 years old in good health and CMV-seropositive.

The CDR3 loop reads CASSLPGGYGYTF. The CDR3 DNA is TGTGCCAGCAGCCTACCGGGGGGGTATGGCTACACCTTC. V gene TRBV5-6 combines with J gene TRBJ1-2; weak D call: TRBD1 (5 bases). Trimming cost V 4 bases and J 5 bases, with 12 bases left between them. CDR3 length: 13 amino acids. Germline CDR1 is SGHDT and CDR2 is YYEEEE. Filled out from reference TRBV5-6 and TRBJ1-2, the complete variable domain reads DAGVTQSPTHLIKTRGQQVTLRCSPKSGHDTVSWYQQALGQGPQFIFQYYEEEERQRGNFPDRFSGHQFPNYSSELNVNALLLGDSALYLCASSLPGGYGYTFGSGTRLTVV.